This T cell receptor (beta chain) was sequenced for a study of circulating CD8 cells and anti-PD-1 response in melanoma. In this sample, this clonotype is medium-sized. Four subsets defined by PD-1 and/or TIGIT were sorted from live CD3+CD8+TCRalphabeta+ cells. Using around 14 ng of total RNA, TCR libraries were made with the QIAseq Immune Repertoire TCR panel. TCRdb passed the reads through MiXCR, listing each CDR3 protein once. The sample has about 1,100 distinct CDR3 sequences, roughly 8.3% seen once. This clonotype was sampled from a human donor with melanoma. The sample consisted of CD8+ T cells from PBMCs, taken at baseline or after one month of anti-PD-1 therapy (not recorded which).

CDR3 sequence: CSVEGDTSTDTQYF. CDR3 DNA sequence: TGCAGCGTTGAAGGGGATACTAGCACAGATACGCAGTATTTT. J is TRBJ2-3 and V is TRBV29-1; D unresolved. This CDR3 is built from 14 residues. Trimming cost V 1 base and J 0 bases, with 8 bases left between them. Looked up from germline, CDR1 is SQVTM and CDR2 is ANQGSEA.